By share, the clone carrying this TCR beta chain counts as large. Its specificity is unknown. In germline, CDR1 is SGHNT, CDR2 YENEEA. Trimming cost V 5 bases and J 2 bases, with 16 bases left between them. There are 15 residues in the CDR3. This entry belongs to a study of T cells in localized non-small cell lung cancer. Study results and caveats: Sequence data derive from only one tumor region, so heterogeneity remains possible. A raised T cell density in blood coincided with lengthier overall survival. Compared with tumor, uninvolved adjacent lung displayed greater T cell clonality, ranking highest overall. Of the top 100 tumor clones, median approximately 60 were in adjacent lung, over 25 among its top 100.

The repertoire was sequenced with immunoSEQ multiplex PCR; TCRdb's copy has only in-frame clones and lacks some. The table lists more than 2,000 clones, about 31% of them singletons. The rearrangement uses TRBV11-3 and TRBJ2-7; the D is unclear. The TCR originated in a female donor older than 55 with stage I squamous cell lung carcinoma. The sample in question was normal lung tissue next to the tumor, obtained before any cancer treatment. The CDR3 region has the DNA TGTGCCAGCAGCCCCGTCGGGCCCGACCCCTACGAGCAGTACTTC. Protein product: CASSPVGPDPYEQYF.